This TCR beta chain stems from a study of cytomegalovirus exposure and HLA in healthy donors. Germline lookup yields CDR1 SEHNR and CDR2 FQNEAQ (reference sequence). This CDR3 has 15 amino acids. V was clipped by 5 bases and J by 0 bases; unmatched bases: 7. PCR was performed using 60 Vbeta and 13 Jbeta primers. Clones were sequenced by immunoSEQ multiplex PCR, and TCRdb holds only the in-frame ones, with some missing. The sample contains tens of thousands of clones, around 70% of which appear only once. Study-wide results and caveats: Rare TCR sequences dominated, though some public TCRs recurred in many donors. Upon later analysis, HLA-associated TCR beta chains proved more clonally expanded than other, equally common chains.

Details on this clone: Its antigen is as yet unknown.

The sequence came from a human donor in good health. The chain recombines TRBV7-9 with TRBJ2-7, with 7 bases aligning to TRBD1. The sample comprised PBMCs. The CDR3 loop is CASSQGGAFSYEQYF. In DNA, the CDR3 is TGTGCCAGCAGCCAAGGGGGCGCTTTCTCCTACGAGCAGTACTTC. Combining the CDR3 with reference TRBV7-9 and TRBJ2-7 gives the whole variable domain DTGVSQNPRHKITKRGQNVTFRCDPISEHNRLYWYRQTLGQGPEFLTYFQNEAQLEKSRLLSDRFSAERPKGSFSTLEIQRTEQGDSAMYLCASSQGGAFSYEQYFGPGTRLTVT.